Below are 12 T cell receptor beta chains sequenced from a single sample in a study of blood T cell repertoires in COVID-19. Only in-frame clones appear in the TCRdb table, and some are missing; sequencing was by immunoSEQ multiplex PCR. The table includes roughly 67,000 clones, approximately 90% detected once. Sequenced material: peripheral blood. The receptors stem from a woman aged 55-75 years with acute or convalescent COVID-19.

The V and J genes are TRBV7-6 and TRBJ1-2; 7 bases fit TRBD1. V gave up 1 base and J gave up 1 base; unmatched junction bases: 15. This CDR3 contains 19 residues. The germline CDR1 and CDR2 sequences are SGHVS and FNYEAQ. In DNA form, the CDR3 reads TGTGCCAGCAGCTTAGATTTTCGACAGGGAGCACCTGGTAACTATGGCTACACCTTC. This sequence encodes CASSLDFRQGAPGNYGYTF.

V and J are TRBV5-1 and TRBJ2-5; 9 bases fit TRBD2. Germline V CDR1 and CDR2: SGHRS, YFSETQ. CDR3 length equals 15 residues. Trimming at V came to 2 bases and at J to 5 bases, leaving 7 bases not matched to a gene. This chain's CDR3 is CASSFPGLAMETQYF. Written as DNA, the CDR3 is TGCGCCAGCAGCTTTCCGGGACTAGCCATGGAGACCCAGTACTTC.

This chain links TRBV6-1 with TRBJ1-2; D call uncertain. With 1 base removed from V and 3 bases from J, the gap between germline ends came to 3 bases. Germline CDR1 is MNHNS and CDR2 is SASEGT. This CDR3 is built from 12 residues. The CDR3 reads CASSEVDYGYTF. The CDR3, as DNA: TGTGCCAGCAGTGAAGTAGACTATGGCTACACCTTC.

The chain combines TRBV9 with TRBJ2-1; TRBD2 agrees at 7 bases. V gave up 3 bases and J gave up 5 bases; unmatched junction bases: 11. CDR3 size: 16 residues. In germline, CDR1 is SGDLS, CDR2 YYNGEE. CDR3 bases: TGTGCCAGCAGCGACGCATTAGCGGGTGGAAACAATGAGCAGTTCTTC. Its translation: CASSDALAGGNNEQFF. The full variable domain, in which reference TRBV9 and TRBJ2-1 provide the parts outside the CDR3, is DSGVTQTPKHLITATGQRVTLRCSPRSGDLSVYWYQQSLDQGLQFLIQYYNGEERAKGNILERFSAQQFPDLHSELNLSSLELGDSALYFCASSDALAGGNNEQFFGPGTRLTVL.

V and J are TRBV24-1 and TRBJ2-2; D is unresolved. V dropped 8 bases and J dropped 0 bases, with 6 bases sitting between them. From germline, CDR1 is KGHDR and CDR2 SFDVKD. This CDR3 is built from 13 residues. The CDR3 nucleotides are TGTGCCACCAAACACCCGAACACCGGGGAGCTGTTTTTT. It specifies CATKHPNTGELFF.

This sequence joins TRBV6-6 and TRBJ1-6; TRBD1 agrees at 11 bases. The CDR3 is 16 amino acids. Germline-derived CDR1 and CDR2 are MNHNY and SVGAGI (reference sequence). With V trimmed by 6 bases and J by 7 bases, 8 bases remained unmatched. The CDR3 DNA sequence: TGTGCCAGCAGCCTCGGACAGGGGGCTGGGAATTCACCCCTCCACTTT. It is translated as CASSLGQGAGNSPLHF.

The genes are TRBV6-1 and TRBJ1-5, with 7 bases fitting TRBD1. CDR3 length equals 14 residues. Trimming cost V 3 bases and J 3 bases; bases outside gene matches: 2. The germline CDR1 and CDR2 sequences are MNHNS and SASEGT. The CDR3: CASSDTGANQPQHF. The DNA for the CDR3 is TGTGCCAGCAGTGATACAGGGGCCAATCAGCCCCAGCATTTT.

A single count supports this clone. The J gene is TRBJ2-3, the V gene TRBV7-9; possibly TRBD1 for D (6 bases). Trimming stripped 1 base from V and 2 bases from J, with 19 bases between. Germline CDR1 is SEHNR and CDR2 is FQNEAQ (reference sequence). The length of the CDR3 is 18 residues. The CDR3 spells CASSLGIRTEPITDTQYF. The DNA for the CDR3 is TGTGCCAGCAGCTTAGGGATAAGGACAGAGCCGATCACAGATACGCAGTATTTT.

The chain carries TRBV5-6 and TRBJ2-7, with D perhaps TRBD1 (6 bases). Trimming stripped 4 bases from V and 1 base from J, with 18 bases between. CDR1 and CDR2 (germline): SGHDT, YYEEEE. The CDR3 runs 16 residues. This CDR3 reads CASSQRGRGISYEQYV. The CDR3 nucleotides are TGTGCCAGCAGCCAGCGCGGAAGGGGGATATCCTACGAGCAGTACGTC.

This rearrangement joins TRBV29-1 to TRBJ1-2; D ambiguous. This CDR3 spans 13 amino acids. The germline CDR1 and CDR2 sequences are SQVTM and ANQGSEA. V was pared by 2 bases and J by 5 bases, with 12 bases between. This CDR3 reads CSVEYGGLYGYTF. CDR3 nucleotides: TGCAGCGTTGAATACGGCGGTTTATATGGCTACACCTTC. Using reference TRBV29-1 and TRBJ1-2 for the parts outside the CDR3, the full variable domain is SAVISQKPSRDICQRGTSLTIQCQVDSQVTMMFWYRQQPGQSLTLIATANQGSEATYESGFVIDKFPISRPNLTFSTLTVSNMSPEDSSIYLCSVEYGGLYGYTFGSGTRLTVV.

The J gene is TRBJ2-5, the V gene TRBV4-1, with a possible D match to TRBD1 (6 bases). Germline CDR1 and CDR2: MGHRA and YSYEKL. There are 16 residues in the CDR3. Trimming took 0 bases from V and 3 from J, leaving 14 bases between them. The CDR3 DNA is TGCGCCAGCAGCCAAGATTTAGGGCAGGGGAAAGAGACCCAGTACTTC. Residues: CASSQDLGQGKETQYF.

This clone was detected a few times. V and J are TRBV4-1 and TRBJ2-1; 7 bases are a match to TRBD2. The CDR3 length is 15 residues. Per germline, CDR1 MGHRA and CDR2 YSYEKL. J gave up 7 bases and V 4 bases, and 10 bases lay outside the gene matches. DNA for the CDR3: TGCGCCAGCAGCCGAGTCGGAACGCGGGGGAATGAGCAGTTCTTC. This gives the protein CASSRVGTRGNEQFF.